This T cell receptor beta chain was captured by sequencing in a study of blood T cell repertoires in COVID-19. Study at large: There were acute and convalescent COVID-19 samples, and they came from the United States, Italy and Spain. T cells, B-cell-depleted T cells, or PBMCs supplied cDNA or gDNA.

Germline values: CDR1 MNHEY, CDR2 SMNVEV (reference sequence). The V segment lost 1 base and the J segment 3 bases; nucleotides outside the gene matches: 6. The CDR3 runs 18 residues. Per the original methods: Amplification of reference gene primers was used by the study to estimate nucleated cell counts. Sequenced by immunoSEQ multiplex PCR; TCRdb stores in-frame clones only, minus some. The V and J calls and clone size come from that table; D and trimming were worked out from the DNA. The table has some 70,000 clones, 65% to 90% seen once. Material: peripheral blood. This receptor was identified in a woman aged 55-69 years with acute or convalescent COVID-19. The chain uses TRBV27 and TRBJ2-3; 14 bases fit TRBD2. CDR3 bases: TGTGCCAGCAGTTTATTGGGACTAGCGGGAGCTAGAACAGATACGCAGTATTTT. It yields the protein CASSLLGLAGARTDTQYF.